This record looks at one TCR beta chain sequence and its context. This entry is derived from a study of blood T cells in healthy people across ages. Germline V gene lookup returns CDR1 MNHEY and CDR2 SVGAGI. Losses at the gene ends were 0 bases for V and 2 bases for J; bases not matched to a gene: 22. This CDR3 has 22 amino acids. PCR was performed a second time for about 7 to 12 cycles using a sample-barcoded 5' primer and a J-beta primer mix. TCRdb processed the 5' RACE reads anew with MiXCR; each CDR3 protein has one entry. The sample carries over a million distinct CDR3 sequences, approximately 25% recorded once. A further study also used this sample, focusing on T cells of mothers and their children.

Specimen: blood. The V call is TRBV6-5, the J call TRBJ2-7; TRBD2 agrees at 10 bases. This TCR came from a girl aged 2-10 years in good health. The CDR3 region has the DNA TGTGCCAGCAGTTACTCGAATGGTCTTTATAGGCCCGGGACTAGCGAAACCTACGAGCAGTACTTC. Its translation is CASSYSNGLYRPGTSETYEQYF.